Listed below are T cell receptor beta chains from one sample, sequenced in a study of blood T cell repertoires in COVID-19. The table came from immunoSEQ multiplex PCR; TCRdb's copy has only in-frame clones and leaves some out. The data show fewer than 350,000 clones, roughly 90% seen once. The sequencing sample was made of peripheral blood. The receptor set was obtained from a man in his late teens or twenties with active or convalescent COVID-19. Both conserved end residues are part of each CDR3. The order of the fields is V gene, clone size, J gene, D gene, CDR3 DNA, CDR3 protein. The D gene is left open where the match is weak. Size tells how often a clone was seen (once, few, many) or the class of an expanded clone, and some rows leave it out.

V gene: TRBV19
clone size: .
J gene: TRBJ1-4
D gene: .
CDR3 DNA: TGTGCCAGTAGTATACAGGGAAACAGGGAAAAACTGTTTTTT
CDR3 protein: CASSIQGNREKLFF

V gene: TRBV12-5
clone size: .
J gene: TRBJ2-4
D gene: .
CDR3 DNA: TGTGCTAGTGATCAGGGTCTGGAGGCCAAAAACATTCAGTACTTC
CDR3 protein: CASDQGLEAKNIQYF

V gene: TRBV7-9
clone size: few
J gene: TRBJ2-7
D gene: .
CDR3 DNA: TGTGCCGTCCACTCGCAGGGGGGAAACGAGCAGTACTTC
CDR3 protein: CAVHSQGGNEQYF

V gene: TRBV2
clone size: .
J gene: TRBJ2-7
D gene: TRBD2
CDR3 DNA: TGTGCCAGCAGTGAAGTAGCGGGGGGGCACGAGCAGTACTTC
CDR3 protein: CASSEVAGGHEQYF

V gene: TRBV10-3
clone size: .
J gene: TRBJ2-1
D gene: .
CDR3 DNA: TGTGCCATCAGTGCTTCTTGGGGAGATGAGCAGTTCTTC
CDR3 protein: CAISASWGDEQFF

V gene: TRBV7-6
clone size: .
J gene: TRBJ1-3
D gene: .
CDR3 DNA: TGTGCCAGCAGCTTAGAATGGCCTGGAAACACCATATATTTT
CDR3 protein: CASSLEWPGNTIYF

V gene: TRBV2
clone size: .
J gene: TRBJ1-5
D gene: TRBD1
CDR3 DNA: TGTGCCAGCAGCCACCCCTCGGGCACAGGGGTCTATAGCAATCAGCCCCAGCATTTT
CDR3 protein: CASSHPSGTGVYSNQPQHF

V gene: TRBV7-9
clone size: .
J gene: TRBJ1-3
D gene: .
CDR3 DNA: TGTGCCAGCAGCTTAGCGACCAACGCAGGGGGAAACACCATATATTTT
CDR3 protein: CASSLATNAGGNTIYF

V gene: TRBV11-2
clone size: .
J gene: TRBJ2-6
D gene: .
CDR3 DNA: TGTGCCAGCAGCTTAGCCCACTCTGGGGCCAACGTCCTGACTTTC
CDR3 protein: CASSLAHSGANVLTF

V gene: TRBV6-1
clone size: .
J gene: TRBJ1-4
D gene: .
CDR3 DNA: TGTGCCAGCAGTGATGCGGGACGGTATAATGAAAAACTGTTTTTT
CDR3 protein: CASSDAGRYNEKLFF